This TCR beta chain was recovered during a study of cytomegalovirus exposure and HLA in healthy donors. Study-level information: In terms of ancestry, the Caucasian-associated cluster contained roughly 80% of the approximately 430 genotyped donors.

Study findings and constraints: Within an earlier analysis, most TCR beta V segments proved productive either about 90% or about 30% of the time. An analysis was carried out at a later point. It showed that HLA-associated TCR beta chains were more clonally expanded than equally common non-associated chains. Under in vitro conditions, three CMV-associated chains were confirmed as specific for CMV antigens.

PCR involved 60 Vbeta and 13 Jbeta primers. Here immunoSEQ multiplex PCR was the method, and the copy in TCRdb shows in-frame clones only, minus some. Here the sample spans tens of thousands of clones, about 71% being singletons. V lost 8 bases to trimming and J lost 2 bases, with 8 bases between them. CDR1 SEHNR and CDR2 FQNEAQ come from the germline V gene (reference sequence). The length of the CDR3 is 12 residues. This clone was counted between two and nine times. Antigen unknown. The chain recombines TRBV7-9 with TRBJ2-3; D unclear. This clonotype originated in a man aged 60 to 75 in good health and CMV-seronegative. The sequenced sample consisted of PBMCs. The CDR3 bases are TGTGCCAGCGCACAGCTCACAGATACGCAGTATTTT. Translated, it gives CASAQLTDTQYF.